This TCR beta chain was sequenced for a study of T cell clonotyping in hematopoietic cell transplantation. Whole-study results and caveats: At the given depth, recipient repertoires were over 95% de novo clonotypes. Recipient TCR diversity dropped after transplant; expanded clonotypes rose from day 30 to 180. Cells were unsorted, so CD4 and CD8 contributions were not separated.

J lost 4 bases, V lost 4 bases, and 6 bases had no gene match. Germline assignment: CDR1 LNHDA and CDR2 SQIVND (reference sequence). CDR3 length: 15 amino acids. A remark on this clone: Its antigen is unknown.

Data came from immunoSEQ multiplex PCR; TCRdb stores just in-frame clones and leaves some out. The table has approximately 42,000 clones, roughly 96% seen once. Sequencing was carried out using peripheral blood mononuclear cells. The sequence derives from a man aged 25 to 40 in good health. Some clones in this sample may be carry-over from other donors' samples. The chain has TRBV19 and TRBJ1-1; 10 nucleotides align to TRBD1. The DNA for the CDR3 is TGTGCCAGTAGTACGGGACAGGGGAGGGGCACTGAAGCTTTCTTT. Its protein product is CASSTGQGRGTEAFF.